This is a list of T cell receptor beta chains from one sample in a study of control samples from healthy donors and cancer patients. Clones were sequenced by immunoSEQ multiplex PCR, and TCRdb holds only the in-frame ones, with some missing. The data hold around 200,000 clones, with roughly 94% observed a single time. Sequencing was done on a sample of blood. The receptors come from a man in his fifties in good health. CDR3s include the opening cysteine and the closing phenylalanine or tryptophan. The D gene is left open where the match is weak. Rows give clone size only sometimes, using once, few, many, or a class for an expanded clone.

clone_size j_call d_call v_call cdr3_nt cdr3_aa
- TRBJ2-2 TRBD2 TRBV19 TGTGCCAGTAGGAAACTAGCGGGGCAATACACCGGGGAGCTGTTTTTT CASRKLAGQYTGELFF
- TRBJ2-7 - TRBV21-1 TGTGCCAGCACCCCAAGAGGTATTGCTAGCTCCCGCCCTAAAGAGCAGTACTTC CASTPRGIASSRPKEQYF
- TRBJ1-1 - TRBV7-9 TGTGCCCCCGAGGGGGGGAACACTGAAGCTTTCTTT CAPEGGNTEAFF
- TRBJ2-5 - TRBV7-3 TGTGCCAGCAGCTTAGGTACAGGGAGGGAGACCCAGTACTTC CASSLGTGRETQYF
- TRBJ2-5 - TRBV18 TGTGCCAGCTCACCAAGGGGGTTGGAGACCCAGTACTTC CASSPRGLETQYF
- TRBJ2-1 - TRBV18 TGTGCCAGCTCACCACCCGCGCGGGGTCGCGATGAGCAGTTCTTC CASSPPARGRDEQFF
- TRBJ1-2 - TRBV5-1 TGCGCCAGCAGCCGAAGTCGCGGGGGGAACTATGGCTACACCTTC CASSRSRGGNYGYTF
- TRBJ1-1 - TRBV6-2/TRBV6-3 TGTGCCAGCAGTTACCTCCAAACGCGGGAAGCTTTCTTT CASSYLQTREAFF
- TRBJ1-2 TRBD1 TRBV24-1 TGTGCCACCAGTGATCCGCACACCGGGACAGGCATCTATGGCTACACCTTC CATSDPHTGTGIYGYTF
- TRBJ1-5 TRBD1 TRBV6-1 TGTGCCAGCAGTGAGGCCTTTACGAGGACAGGGTATCAGCCCCAGCATTTT CASSEAFTRTGYQPQHF
- TRBJ1-5 TRBD1 TRBV6-4 TGTGCCAGCGGTAGGGGACAGGGATTCCAGCCCCAGCATTTT CASGRGQGFQPQHF
- TRBJ2-5 - TRBV4-1 TGCGCCAGCAGCCACCCCGGGGGTCAAGAGACCCAGTACTTC CASSHPGGQETQYF
- TRBJ2-5 TRBD2 TRBV7-3 TGTGCCAGCAGCCCTCTCGGGGGGGGTGAGACCCAGTACTTC CASSPLGGGETQYF
- TRBJ2-7 - TRBV24-1 TGTGCCACCTCCTCCGGGACACCCAGGGAGCAGTACTTC CATSSGTPREQYF
- TRBJ1-4 - TRBV5-1 TGCGCCAGCAGCCCGGGGGCAGAGATTGAAAAACTGTTTTTT CASSPGAEIEKLFF
- TRBJ1-1 - TRBV3-1/TRBV3-2 TGTGCCAGCAGCCTTCATTCGGGGGACACTGAAGCTTTCTTT CASSLHSGDTEAFF
- TRBJ2-2 - TRBV15 TGTGCCACCAGCAGAGAAAAGAGGGTCGGCACCGGGGAGCTGTTTTTT CATSREKRVGTGELFF
- TRBJ1-5 - TRBV5-8 TGTGCCAGCAGCTTTAGGCAGAGCAATCAGCCCCAGCATTTT CASSFRQSNQPQHF
- TRBJ2-1 TRBD2 TRBV10-1 TGCGCCAGCAGTGAAGGCTCTAGCGGAATGGGAAATGAGCAGTTCTTC CASSEGSSGMGNEQFF
- TRBJ2-1 - TRBV5-4 TGTGCCTGGGGCCTAGGCGGGATCAAGTATGAGCAGTTCTTC CAWGLGGIKYEQFF
- TRBJ1-3 - TRBV30 TGTGCCGGTATACAACCTTCCTCTGGAAACACCATATATTTT CAGIQPSSGNTIYF
- TRBJ1-2 TRBD1 TRBV19 TGTGCCAGTAGTATCGCCCGGACAGGGGGGTTCCATGGCTACACCTTC CASSIARTGGFHGYTF
- TRBJ1-5 TRBD1 TRBV19 TGTGCCAGTCAACCCCCCTGGACAGGTAGCAATCAGCCCCAGCATTTT CASQPPWTGSNQPQHF
- TRBJ1-2 - TRBV4-3 TGCGCCAGCAGCCAAGAAACAGGGCAAGACTATGGCTACACCTTC CASSQETGQDYGYTF
- TRBJ1-5 TRBD1 TRBV18 TGTGCCAGCTCCCTACAGGGGGCTTATCAGCCCCAGCATTTT CASSLQGAYQPQHF
- TRBJ1-6 - TRBV14 TGTGCCAGCAGCCAAGTGACAGGTTCGAATAATTCACCCCTCCACTTT CASSQVTGSNNSPLHF
- TRBJ2-1 TRBD1 TRBV11-2 TGTGCCAGCAGCTCCCGGGACAGGGGATACAATGAGCAGTTCTTC CASSSRDRGYNEQFF
- TRBJ2-1 - TRBV5-1 TGCGCCAGCAGCTGGGGGAGCGGTTACAATGAGCAGTTCTTC CASSWGSGYNEQFF
- TRBJ2-5 - TRBV2 TGTGCCAGCAATACTCAGGGGCGCCAAGAGACCCAGTACTTC CASNTQGRQETQYF
- TRBJ1-4 - TRBV27 TGTGCCAGCAGTTTAAAAAGGGCCTTGGAGGAAAAACTGTTTTTT CASSLKRALEEKLFF
- TRBJ2-5 - TRBV5-1 TGCGCCAGCAGTAACCGGGGTGGGGAGACCCAGTACTTC CASSNRGGETQYF
few TRBJ2-1 - TRBV9 TGTGCCAGCAGCGGAAACAATGAGCAGTTCTTC CASSGNNEQFF
- TRBJ1-1 - TRBV5-6 TGTGCCAGCAGCTTGAAAATCCTGAACACTGAAGCTTTCTTT CASSLKILNTEAFF
- TRBJ1-1 - TRBV12-3/TRBV12-4 TGTGCCAGCGGTAAGACAGGGAACACTGAAGCTTTCTTT CASGKTGNTEAFF
- TRBJ1-2 TRBD1 TRBV16 TGTGCCAGCAGCCAAAACTCGGCAGGGGGGTATGGCTACACCTTC CASSQNSAGGYGYTF
- TRBJ1-3 - TRBV19 TGTGCCAGTAGCCGATCCGGGACCGAGCGTATGACTGGAAACACCATATATTTT CASSRSGTERMTGNTIYF
once TRBJ1-6 - TRBV7-8 TGTGCCAGCAGCGAACACAGGGATTCACCCCTCCACTTT CASSEHRDSPLHF
once TRBJ2-2 - TRBV5-4 TGTGCCAGCATTGGACTGGGAGGCACCGGGGAGCTGTTTTTT CASIGLGGTGELFF
- TRBJ1-1 TRBD1 TRBV5-4 TGTGCCAGCAGCCTTAAGGACAGGGGTGACACTGAAGCTTTCTTT CASSLKDRGDTEAFF
- TRBJ1-6 TRBD1 TRBV18 TGTGCCAGCTCACCGGGACAGGGGGCCAATTCACCCCTCCACTTT CASSPGQGANSPLHF
- TRBJ2-3 - TRBV27 TGTGCCAGCAGTTTACCGGACTCCTCCACAGATACGCAGTATTTT CASSLPDSSTDTQYF
- TRBJ1-1 - TRBV6-5 TGTGCCAGCAAGGAGGGTACAGGCAACACTGAAGCTTTCTTT CASKEGTGNTEAFF
- TRBJ2-1 TRBD2 TRBV11-3 TGTGCCAGCAGCCAGCGGGGGAGCTCCTACAATGAGCAGTTCTTC CASSQRGSSYNEQFF
- TRBJ2-2 - TRBV25-1 TGTGCCAGCAGTGAAGGGGGCGACACCGGGGAGCTGTTTTTT CASSEGGDTGELFF
- TRBJ2-7 - TRBV10-3 TGTGCCATCAGTACAGCACAGGGTTTCTACGAGCAGTACTTC CAISTAQGFYEQYF
few TRBJ1-6 - TRBV15 TGTGCCACCAGCAGAGATAGGTTGGGAGGGATAAGCCATTCACCCCTCCACTTT CATSRDRLGGISHSPLHF
- TRBJ1-4 - TRBV30 TGTGCCTGGAGTGAGACGGGTTTGGGAGAAAAACTGTTTTTT CAWSETGLGEKLFF
- TRBJ2-2 - TRBV7-2 TGTGCCAGCAGCTTAGTCGGGGGCGGGGAGCTGTTTTTT CASSLVGGGELFF
- TRBJ1-1 - TRBV3-1/TRBV3-2 TGTGCCAGCAGCAAAGTGAACACTGAAGCTTTCTTT CASSKVNTEAFF
- TRBJ2-3 - TRBV5-5 TGTGCCAGCAGCTTGGCTCCCGGATCCGAGACAGATACGCAGTATTTT CASSLAPGSETDTQYF
- TRBJ2-7 TRBD2 TRBV11-1 TGTGCCAGCAGTCTCTCCGGGGGGGCTTTCTACGAGCAGTACTTC CASSLSGGAFYEQYF
- TRBJ1-4 - TRBV19 TGTGCCAGTAGTAACTCCTGGGGTAATGAAAAACTGTTTTTT CASSNSWGNEKLFF
- TRBJ1-6 - TRBV7-2 TGTGCCAGCAGCCAAACATCAAGTACCCAATCACCCCTCCACTTT CASSQTSSTQSPLHF
- TRBJ2-2 - TRBV5-1 TGCGCCAGCAGCTTTGACAGAAACACCGGGGAGCTGTTTTTT CASSFDRNTGELFF
- TRBJ2-3 - TRBV5-1 TGCGCCAGCAGGGTCGGCCGTTCGGAAGATACGCAGTATTTT CASRVGRSEDTQYF